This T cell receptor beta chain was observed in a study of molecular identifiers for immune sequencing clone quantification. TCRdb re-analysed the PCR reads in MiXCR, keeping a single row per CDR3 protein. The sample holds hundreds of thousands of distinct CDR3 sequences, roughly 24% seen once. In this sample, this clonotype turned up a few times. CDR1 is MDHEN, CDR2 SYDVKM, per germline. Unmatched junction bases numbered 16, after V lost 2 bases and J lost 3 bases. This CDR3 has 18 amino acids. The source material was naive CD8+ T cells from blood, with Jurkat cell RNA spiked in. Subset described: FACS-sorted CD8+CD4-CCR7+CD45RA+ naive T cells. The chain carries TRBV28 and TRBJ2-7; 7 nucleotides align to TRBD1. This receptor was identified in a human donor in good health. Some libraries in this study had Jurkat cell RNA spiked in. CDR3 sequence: CASSLTGENRMAYYEQYF. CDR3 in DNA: TGTGCCAGCAGTTTAACAGGGGAAAACCGAATGGCCTACTACGAGCAGTACTTC.